One T cell receptor (beta chain) is described in this entry. The clone's antigen remains unknown. No per-base quality is available; no much larger clone lies one base away. Collaborating institutions collected whole blood in K2EDTA tubes following their own protocols. Collaborator samples were shipped for TCRbeta analysis as frozen whole blood, isolated PBMCs, or DNA extracted from either sample type. The sample comes from a study of blood T cell repertoires in COVID-19 (dated by TCRdb to 2018 to 2021). Study-level background: Samples from collaborators originated in the United States, Italy and Spain and spanned both the acute and convalescent phases of COVID-19. The prospective study material was composed of cDNA or gDNA derived from T cells, B-cell-depleted T cells, or PBMCs. The dataset comprised deeply sampled blood TCRbeta repertoires from subjects exposed to, actively infected with, or recovered from COVID-19. The repertoires were released in a freely available public database meant as a resource for research on the immune response to SARS-CoV-2. Samples were obtained from the ongoing ImmuneRACE study (first 160 participants) and from about 1,300 subjects provided by 6 global collaborators. A de-identified subject ID, COVID-19 status, age in years and sex were almost always included in the sample metadata. Where available, HLA class I and class II types were taken from metadata supplied by the sample provider and were not determined by assay-based typing. The paper's findings and limits, for the study overall: Clinical and demographic metadata were provided uncurated, with the amount varying by source and participant.

TCRbeta CDR3 regions were amplified from genomic DNA using the immunoSEQ Assay, a bias-controlled multiplex PCR. The paper's data handling went like this. The number of nucleated cells in each sample was estimated from the amplification of reference gene primers within the assay. To quantify the absolute abundance of each unique TCRbeta CDR3 rearrangement, sequence reads were collapsed and filtered. For each sample, productive Simpson clonality was calculated as the square root of Simpson's diversity index across productive rearrangements. TCRdb's version of the immuneACCESS table is confined to in-frame rearrangements and falls short of the full clone set. An unresolved V gene accounts for under half of the shortfall where checked; the remainder is of unknown origin. The D gene and trimming were derived from the DNA, and the V and J assignments and clone size from that table. This sample has around 86,000 clones in its table, and approximately 85% of those were observed once. The ten biggest clones cover around 12% of the sample.

V is cut by 3 bases and J by 3 bases, and the space between the germline ends is 12 bases. Inclusive of the bounding cysteine and phenylalanine, the CDR3 is 15 residues long. The sequence is cut down to CDR3 DNA, 45 bases in frame from base 1. CDR1 SGHNT and CDR2 YENEEA were looked up in the germline V gene. The TCR comes from a human donor in a cohort sampled during active COVID-19. Material for sequencing was peripheral blood. The V and J segments used are TRBV11-3 and TRBJ2-1; no D segment can be confidently identified. The CDR3 protein sequence reads: CASSLETSGYNEQFF. The DNA is TGTGCCAGCAGCTTGGAAACGTCGGGCTACAATGAGCAGTTCTTC.